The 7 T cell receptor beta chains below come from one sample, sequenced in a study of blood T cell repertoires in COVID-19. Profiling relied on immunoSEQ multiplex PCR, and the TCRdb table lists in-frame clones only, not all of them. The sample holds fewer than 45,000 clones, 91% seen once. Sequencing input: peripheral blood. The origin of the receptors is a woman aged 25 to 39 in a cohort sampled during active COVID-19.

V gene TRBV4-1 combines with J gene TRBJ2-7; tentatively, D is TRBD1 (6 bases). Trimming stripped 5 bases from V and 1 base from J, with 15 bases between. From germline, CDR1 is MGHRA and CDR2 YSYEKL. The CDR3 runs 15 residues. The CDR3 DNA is TGCGCCAGCAGCGTACAGGGTTTACAATCCTACGAGCAGTACTTC. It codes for CASSVQGLQSYEQYF.

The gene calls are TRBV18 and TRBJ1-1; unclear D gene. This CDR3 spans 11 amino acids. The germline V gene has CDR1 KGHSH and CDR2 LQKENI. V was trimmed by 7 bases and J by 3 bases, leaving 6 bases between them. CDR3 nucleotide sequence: TGTGCCAGCTTCGACTACACTGAAGCTTTCTTT. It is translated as CASFDYTEAFF.

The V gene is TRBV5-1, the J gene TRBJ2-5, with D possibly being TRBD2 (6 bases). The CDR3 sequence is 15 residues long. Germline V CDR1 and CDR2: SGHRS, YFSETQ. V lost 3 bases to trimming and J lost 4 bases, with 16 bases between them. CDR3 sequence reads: CASSSAGRGGETQYF. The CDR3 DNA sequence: TGCGCCAGCAGCTCCGCTGGCCGGGGAGGAGAGACCCAGTACTTC.

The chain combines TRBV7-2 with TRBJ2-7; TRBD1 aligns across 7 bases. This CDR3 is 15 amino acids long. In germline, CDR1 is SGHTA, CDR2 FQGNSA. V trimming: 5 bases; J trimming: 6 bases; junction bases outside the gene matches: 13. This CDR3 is CASSHRGHSRGEQYF. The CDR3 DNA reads TGTGCCAGCAGCCACAGGGGACATAGTCGCGGCGAGCAGTACTTC. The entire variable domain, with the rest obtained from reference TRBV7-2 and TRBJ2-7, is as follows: GAGVSQSPSNKVTEKGKDVELRCDPISGHTALYWYRQSLGQGLEFLIYFQGNSAPDKSGLPSDRFSAERTGGSVSTLTIQRTQQEDSAVYLCASSHRGHSRGEQYFGPGTRLTVT.

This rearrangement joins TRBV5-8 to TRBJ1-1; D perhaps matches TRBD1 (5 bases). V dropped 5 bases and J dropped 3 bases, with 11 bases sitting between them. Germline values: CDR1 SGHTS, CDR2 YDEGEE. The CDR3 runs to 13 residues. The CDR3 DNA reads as TGTGCCAGCAGGCTCCCGGGGGACACTGAAGCTTTCTTT. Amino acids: CASRLPGDTEAFF.

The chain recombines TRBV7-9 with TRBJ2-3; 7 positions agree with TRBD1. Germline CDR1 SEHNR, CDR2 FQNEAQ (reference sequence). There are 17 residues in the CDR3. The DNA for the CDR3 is TGTGCTCAGCGGTCTCATGCCGGGACAGATAGCACAGATACGCAGTATTTT. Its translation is CAQRSHAGTDSTDTQYF.

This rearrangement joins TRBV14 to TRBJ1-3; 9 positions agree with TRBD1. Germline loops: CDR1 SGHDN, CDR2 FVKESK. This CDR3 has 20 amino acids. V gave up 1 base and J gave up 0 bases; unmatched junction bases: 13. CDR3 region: CASSQGVPNRGQYSGNTIYF. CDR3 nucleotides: TGTGCCAGCAGCCAAGGTGTTCCAAACAGGGGGCAATACTCTGGAAACACCATATATTTT.